These 21 T cell receptor beta chains originate from one sample sequenced in a study of post-analysis software for immune sequencing data. Study findings and constraints: Patients showed TRBV5-6, TRBV5-1 and TRBV20-1 among several TRBV segments more frequent than in controls.

TCR beta cDNA libraries had unique molecular identifiers. TCRdb used MiXCR to reprocess the PCR reads, holding one entry per CDR3 protein. Among 600,000 to 700,000 distinct CDR3 sequences listed, more than 50% were seen once. For these TCRs, the target antigens are not known. The specimen was blood. Receptors originate from a girl aged 2 to 10 with multiple sclerosis.

The rearrangement uses TRBV25-1 and TRBJ2-5; possible D gene TRBD2, 6 bases. V lost 3 bases to trimming and J lost 2 bases, with 16 bases between them. Looked up from germline, CDR1 is MGHDK and CDR2 is SYGVNS. CDR3 size: 16 residues. CDR3 sequence (DNA): TGTGCCAGCAGTGATCTTGGGGGGACTTCTCAAGAGACCCAGTACTTC. This gives the protein CASSDLGGTSQETQYF.

The V gene is TRBV7-9, the J gene TRBJ2-7, with D unclear. The germline V gene has CDR1 SEHNR and CDR2 FQNEAQ (reference sequence). V lost 1 base and J lost 0, with 22 bases in between. The CDR3 has 19 amino acids. The CDR3 sequence is CASSLGVRLSTLVSYEQYF. The CDR3 DNA follows: TGTGCCAGCAGCTTAGGGGTGCGATTATCGACCCTCGTCTCCTACGAGCAGTACTTC.

This rearrangement joins TRBV12-3 or TRBV12-4 to TRBJ2-7; tentatively, D is TRBD1 (5 bases). V shed 4 bases and J shed 6 bases, with 10 bases lying between them. There are 12 residues in the CDR3. CDR3 sequence reads: CASSWGSREQYF. CDR3 DNA sequence: TGTGCCAGCAGTTGGGGCTCTCGCGAGCAGTACTTC.

The chain is built from TRBV20-1 and TRBJ1-5, with D unresolved. CDR3 length: 12 residues. In germline, CDR1 is DFQATT, CDR2 SNEGSKA (reference sequence). V dropped 6 bases and J dropped 12 bases, with 18 bases sitting between them. This CDR3 is CSALNFGDFQHF. The CDR3 region has the DNA TGCAGTGCCTTAAATTTCGGTGATTTCCAGCATTTT.

This clonotype was seen once. The chain uses TRBV2 and TRBJ2-7, with D hard to call. Germline CDR1 reads SNHLY; CDR2 reads FYNNEI. This CDR3 has 14 residues. Trimming stripped 0 bases from V and 3 bases from J, with 9 bases between. Here the CDR3 DNA reads TGTGCCAGCAGTGAAGCTGTCCTTTTCTACGAGCAGTACTTC. It yields the protein CASSEAVLFYEQYF.

The chain uses TRBV12-3 or TRBV12-4 and TRBJ1-2; D is possibly TRBD1 (6 bases). This CDR3 contains 14 residues. The ends were cut back, 1 base at V and 5 bases at J, with 11 bases in the middle. The DNA of the CDR3 is TGTGCCAGCAGTTTAGGGACAGCAACTTATGGCTACACCTTC. Encoded protein: CASSLGTATYGYTF.

A note on this clonotype: The junction and the germline gene differ at one end; a read error may be behind it. This chain uses TRBV12-3 or TRBV12-4 with TRBJ2-5; D might be TRBD2 (6 bases). CDR3 length: 15 amino acids. CDR3 sequence reads: CASSLAGRSVETRYF. Here the CDR3 DNA reads TGTGCCAGCAGTTTGGCGGGGCGGTCAGTAGAGACCCGGTACTTC.

The rearrangement uses TRBV27 and TRBJ1-5; 7 bases agree with TRBD1. Germline CDR1 and CDR2: MNHEY and SMNVEV (reference sequence). The CDR3 is made up of 17 amino acids. V lost 4 bases and J lost 2; bases outside the gene matches: 11. The CDR3 sequence is CASSSRPYDRGNQPQHF. The CDR3 bases are TGTGCCAGCAGTTCCCGGCCGTACGACAGGGGCAATCAGCCCCAGCATTTT.

The CDR3 loop is CASSLESYNEQFF. In DNA form, the CDR3 reads TGTGCCAGCAGTTTAGAGTCTTACAATGAGCAGTTCTTC. The chain uses TRBV6-2 or TRBV6-3 and TRBJ2-1; no clear D. Germline V gives CDR1 MNHEY, CDR2 SVGEGT. The CDR3 totals 13 residues. Trimming took off 4 bases at V and 4 bases at J, with 8 bases between the two ends.

The J gene is TRBJ2-5, the V gene TRBV28; either TRBD1 or TRBD2 may supply D (5 bases each). The CDR3 extends over 15 amino acids. The V and J ends lost 3 bases and 1 base respectively, with 12 bases between them. In germline, CDR1 is MDHEN, CDR2 SYDVKM. DNA of the CDR3: TGTGCCAGCAGTTTGCCCGGGACCGGCCAAGAGACCCAGTACTTC. Its protein product is CASSLPGTGQETQYF.

The CDR3 protein is CASSYSIYTEQFF. The CDR3 DNA sequence: TGTGCCAGCAGTTACTCTATTTATACTGAGCAGTTCTTC. The V call is TRBV6-2 or TRBV6-3, the J call TRBJ2-1; D unresolved. Trimming removed 0 bases at V and 9 bases at J, with 9 bases between. Germline loops: CDR1 MNHEY, CDR2 SVGEGT. The CDR3 spans 13 residues.

Only one count was recorded for this clonotype. The V call is TRBV20-1, the J call TRBJ2-5; 14 nucleotides line up with TRBD2. Germline CDR1 and CDR2: DFQATT and SNEGSKA (reference sequence). The V segment lost 2 bases and the J segment 2 bases; nucleotides outside the gene matches: 1. This CDR3 contains 15 residues. CDR3 sequence reads: CSARRLAGGQETQYF. The CDR3, as DNA: TGCAGTGCTAGAAGACTAGCGGGGGGGCAAGAGACCCAGTACTTC.

This chain joins TRBV20-1 and TRBJ2-3; possibly TRBD2 for D (6 bases). The CDR3 totals 14 residues. V dropped 0 bases and J dropped 4 bases, with 11 bases sitting between them. Per the germline V gene, CDR1 is DFQATT and CDR2 is SNEGSKA (reference sequence). The CDR3 DNA sequence: TGCAGTGCTAGAGATCTCGGGAGTTCAGATACGCAGTATTTT. Residues: CSARDLGSSDTQYF.

The chain couples TRBV12-3 or TRBV12-4 to TRBJ2-2; TRBD2 might be the D (6 bases). CDR3 length equals 16 residues. Trimming removed 2 bases at V and 4 bases at J, with 14 bases between. DNA for the CDR3: TGTGCCAGCAGTTTACTCGGCGGGGAGATCACCGGGGAGCTGTTTTTT. Translation: CASSLLGGEITGELFF.

The V and J genes are TRBV21-1 and TRBJ2-1; TRBD2, the table's D call, was not compared with the DNA. TRBV21-1 is tagged as a pseudogene. The CDR3 loop spans 15 amino acids. The CDR3 region has the DNA TGTGCCAGCAGCAAAGAGGAGGGAACCTACAATGAGCAGTTCTTC. This gives the protein CASSKEEGTYNEQFF.

The chain carries TRBV29-1 and TRBJ1-2; D is perhaps TRBD1 (6 bases). This CDR3 is 12 amino acids long. The ends were cut back, 3 bases at V and 7 bases at J, with 12 bases in the middle. Germline CDR1 SQVTM, CDR2 ANQGSEA. CDR3 DNA sequence: TGCAGCGTTGAGGCGGGGGGCTCTGGCTACACCTTC. Its translation: CSVEAGGSGYTF.

The chain combines TRBV12-3 or TRBV12-4 with TRBJ2-5, with D unclear. The CDR3 is made up of 11 amino acids. Deletions cut 4 bases from V and 12 bases from J, with 12 bases between. The CDR3 DNA is TGTGCCAGCAGTTCCGAAAATAAGGAGTACTTC. This encodes CASSSENKEYF.

J is TRBJ2-3 and V is TRBV10-3; D is perhaps TRBD1 (5 bases). Trimming pared 6 bases from V and 0 bases from J, leaving 10 bases between. CDR1 ENHRY and CDR2 SYGVKD come from the germline V gene. The CDR3 covers 14 residues. The CDR3 sequence is CAISLTASTDTQYF. The CDR3 region has the DNA TGTGCCATCAGCCTGACAGCTAGCACAGATACGCAGTATTTT.

This chain uses TRBV12-3 or TRBV12-4 with TRBJ2-5; 9 bases fit TRBD1. V dropped 1 base and J dropped 5; count of bases not matched to a gene: 5. CDR3 length: 15 residues. The CDR3, as DNA: TGTGCCAGCAGTTTAGGGGGACAGGGCGGGGAGACCCAGTACTTC. This translates into CASSLGGQGGETQYF.

This clonotype occurred once. The chain has TRBV12-3 or TRBV12-4 and TRBJ2-5, with D unclear. The V gene lost 4 bases and the J gene lost 1 base, with 10 bases spanning the gap. The CDR3 is 14 residues long. CDR3 bases: TGTGCCAGCAGTTCCCCGGCAGTCCAAGAGACCCAGTACTTC. Translated: CASSSPAVQETQYF.

This clonotype was counted a few times. J is TRBJ1-2 and V is TRBV28; 9 bases map to TRBD1. This CDR3 has 15 residues. Looked up from germline, CDR1 is MDHEN and CDR2 is SYDVKM. The trim removed 4 bases at V and 4 bases at J, leaving 7 bases unmatched. CDR3 sequence: CASSSHRGPPYGYTF. CDR3 DNA: TGTGCCAGCAGTTCCCACAGGGGGCCGCCCTATGGCTACACCTTC.